Listed here is a single TCR beta chain. The sequenced fragment ends 3 residues before the CDR3 boundary, so the rest is inferred from the germline J gene. The trim removed 0 bases at V and 5 bases at J, leaving 16 bases unmatched. Looked up from germline, CDR1 is DFQATT and CDR2 is SNEGSKA (reference sequence). CDR3 length: 18 residues. This record belongs to a study of T cells in women clearing cervical HPV infection. Study at large: Women with histologically confirmed HPV16-related CIN3 or worse, 2 with invasive cancer, served as cases. Blood came at first lesion visit for cases, post-clearance for controls. HLA type stays a possible confounder, typing being limited.

Profiling relied on immunoSEQ multiplex PCR, and the TCRdb table lists in-frame clones only, not all of them. Recorded for this sample: approximately 52,000 clones. Dot-blot hybridization genotyped cervical HPV amplified with MY09/MY11 PCR. The TCR sequence derives from a woman aged 18 to 75 with a cervical HPV16 infection that either progressed to CIN3+ or cleared (not recorded which). The chain uses TRBV20-1 and TRBJ1-1; 9 nucleotides agree with TRBD1. Sequenced: blood buffy coat. The CDR3 protein is CSARDPLVRRQGGTEAFF. The sequenced part of the CDR3 DNA is TGCAGTGCTAGAGACCCCCTCGTTAGGAGACAGGGGGGGACTGAA.